This T cell receptor beta chain was sequenced in a study of memory CD4+ T cells and cytomegalovirus serostatus (dated by TCRdb to about 2019). Describing the broader study: A total of around 35 healthy Belgian adults, of whom 9 were CMV seropositive and roughly 24 were CMV seronegative, were included in the cohort. CD4+ memory TCRbeta repertoires of a Belgian cohort with known cytomegalovirus serostatus were sequenced in order to replicate a published TCR-based CMV serostatus classifier. The full study reports these points: On the Belgian cohort, the classifier built on the original framework reached a median bootstrapped AUC of nearly 0.96, with a 95% CI of 0.76-1.00. The results were interpreted as suggesting that the CMV-associated TCR signature is mostly present in the CD4+ memory repertoire. For predicting CMV serostatus, the median bootstrapped AUC was approximately 0.95 using the original framework and approximately 0.9 using a US-trained random forest. Unlike the original study, which covered naive and memory CD4+ and CD8+ populations, the Belgian study sequenced only CD4+CD45RO+ memory cells. Of fewer than 200 previously reported CMV-associated TCRbeta sequences, 67 appeared in the CD4+ memory repertoires, each in one to five individuals.

A FACSAria II was used to sort memory CD4+ T cells, defined as single viable CD3+CD4+CD8-CD45RO+ cells. CMV serostatus was determined using a Roche Elecsys assay that detects serum IgG against CMV pp150, pp28, p38 and p52. After thawing, total CD4+ T cells were enriched by positive selection with CD4 magnetic microbeads. The samples came from a different study that was designed specifically to examine the CD4+ T cell memory repertoire. Following standard operating procedures, peripheral blood mononuclear cells were isolated and cryopreserved, while serum was kept at -80 degrees C. The staining relied on CD3-PerCP (BW264/56), CD4-APC (RPA-T4), CD45RO-PE (UCHT1) and CD8-Pacific Orange (3B5) antibodies, and Sytox blue was used to exclude non-viable cells. This clone was seen a few times. Its antigen has not been determined. Per-base qualities were not stored, and no clone one base away is much larger.

The Quick-DNA Microprep Kit was used to extract genomic DNA from the sorted cells. TCRbeta DNA was amplified with the immunoSEQ hsTCRbeta kit following the manufacturer's protocol. TCRbeta libraries were sequenced on an Illumina MiSeq instrument. The original pipeline was this. After out-of-frame sequences were removed, 2.4 million or so distinct TCRbeta sequences remained, averaging around 67,000 per individual. Two values were used to score each individual: the count of 150 to 200 previously reported CMV-associated TCRbeta sequences and the total count of productive distinct TCRbeta sequences. A beta-binomial model was reimplemented in Python, and scikit-learn random forests with default parameters were trained on US cohort data. Classifier performance on the Belgian cohort was reported as the median AUC with percentile confidence intervals calculated over 10,000 bootstrap iterations. TCRdb re-hosts the immuneACCESS table, in-frame sequences only. Its copies lack some clones; in the studies checked, an unresolved V gene accounts for under half of them, and the cause for the rest is not known. V and J calls and clone size are given by that table; D and trimming were obtained from the DNA. The table for this sample lists some 46,000 clones; around 74% of them were counted only once. 0.61% of the sample is in the top ten clones.

CDR1 and CDR2, per the germline V gene, are SGHDT and YYEEEE. Including cysteine and phenylalanine, the CDR3 has 15 amino acids. Left in the record is the CDR3 DNA by itself, 45 bases read in frame from the first base. V loses 6 bases at its end and J loses 8 bases; junction bases beyond the gene matches: 11. Rearrangement joined TRBV5-6 to TRBJ1-2; a stretch of 12 junction bases matches TRBD1. The origin of this receptor is an adult in good health and CMV-seronegative. The sequencing sample was made of memory CD4+ T cells from blood. The CDR3 protein sequence reads: CASIPAGQGARGYTF. The nucleotide sequence is given as TGTGCCAGCATCCCCGCGGGACAGGGGGCGCGGGGCTACACCTTC.